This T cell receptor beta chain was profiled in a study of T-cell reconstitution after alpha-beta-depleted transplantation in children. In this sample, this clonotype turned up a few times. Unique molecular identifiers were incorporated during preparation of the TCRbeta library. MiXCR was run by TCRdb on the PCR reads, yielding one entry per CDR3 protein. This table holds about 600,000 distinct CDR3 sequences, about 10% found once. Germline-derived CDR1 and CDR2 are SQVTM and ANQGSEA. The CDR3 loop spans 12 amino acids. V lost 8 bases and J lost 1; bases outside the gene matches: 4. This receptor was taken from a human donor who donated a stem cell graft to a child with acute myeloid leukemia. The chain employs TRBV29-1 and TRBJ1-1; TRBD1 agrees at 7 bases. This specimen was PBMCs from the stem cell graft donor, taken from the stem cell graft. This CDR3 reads CSWTGWNTEAFF. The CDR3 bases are TGCAGCTGGACAGGATGGAACACTGAAGCTTTCTTT.